This section outlines one TCR beta chain sequence together with its context. The specificity of this receptor is unknown. No much larger clone is present one base from it, and per-base qualities are unavailable. Taken with the paper, the label for time point translates to: newly diagnosed GD, antithyroid drugs for less than 3 months. RNA was extracted from PBMCs in TRIzol for both TCR sequencing and RNA sequencing. The diagnosis of Graves' disease was made according to American Thyroid Association guidelines. Patients were recruited from an endocrinology department in Xi'an, China. From each patient, around 9 milliliters of peripheral blood was collected into an EDTA anticoagulant tube. Ficoll Paque Plus density gradient separation was used to isolate PBMCs, and no further T cell sorting was done. An Agilent 2100 Bioanalyzer and agarose gel were used to check RNA quality, and a NanoDrop 2000 was used to measure RNA concentration.

Receptor libraries were prepared by multiplex PCR. The data were produced on an Illumina HiSeq 4000. TCR beta libraries were built with iRepertoire HTBI primers and Arm-PCR amplification of CDR3 regions. Before sequencing, the PCR products went through gel purification. The original methods were these. Across samples, 60 to 70 TRBV and roughly 15 TRBJ segments were identified and used for gene usage analysis of CDR3 amino acid clonotypes. Filtered high-quality paired reads were merged into contigs using COPE and FqMerger. BLAST was used to align contigs to the IMGT TRBV, TRBD and TRBJ reference genes, and CDR3 was defined following IMGT. Any clonotype with a frequency above 0.1% was classified as a highly expanded clone. Shannon entropy served as the measure of repertoire diversity, while the Gini coefficient captured V-J evenness. A clonotype was considered public if more than one individual shared it. TCRdb ran its own pipeline on the public reads, namely fastp trimming at Q25 and MiXCR clone calling, and kept in-frame beta chains. Rows are unified per CDR3 protein, each entry keeping the most common DNA and genes. TCRdb, rather than the study authors, made the V and J calls. The sample has 600,000 to 650,000 distinct CDR3 sequences on record, 15% to 20% of them singletons. The ten largest make up about 18% of the sample.

The data are from a study of regulatory T cells in long-lasting Graves disease (dated by TCRdb to 2020 to 2023). The study in broad terms: Patients with newly diagnosed Graves' disease had been on antithyroid drugs for under 3 months. Patients with persistent Graves' disease were compared with patients with newly diagnosed Graves' disease using TCR sequencing and RNA sequencing of peripheral blood. The study was conducted in China and was registered as a clinical trial. TCR sequencing covered 13 persistent and 20 newly diagnosed Graves' disease patients, around 35 samples in total. What the research found in general, with its limitations: The study examined only peripheral blood because the primary lesion, thyroid tissue, could not be accessed. Compared with newly diagnosed patients, patients with persistent Graves' disease had lower TCR Shannon entropy and fewer highly expanded clones, which suggests clonal expansion. Preferential use of TRBV28, TRBJ1-2 and TRBJ2-5 was observed in persistent disease, whereas TRBV20-1 and TRBJ2-1 were favored in newly diagnosed disease. Patients with persistent disease shared more public clonotypes (fewer than 3,000) than newly diagnosed patients did (nearly 1,000). As a limitation, the authors acknowledged that the small sample size may reduce accuracy. Only the TCR beta chain was sequenced and analyzed.

The CDR3 measures 14 amino acids from cysteine to phenylalanine. The only DNA kept is the CDR3, 42 bases in frame from the first base. At the junction V is shortened by 4 bases and J by 9 bases, with 15 bases in between. Looking up the germline V gene yields CDR1 KGHDR and CDR2 SFDVKD. The data also belong to a second study, concerning T cells in Graves' hyperthyroidism and ophthalmopathy. From that second study: Stable Graves' hyperthyroidism was defined as no progression to ophthalmopathy during 18 months of follow-up. Hyperthyroidism patients were newly diagnosed, with disease duration under 2 months, and aged 18 to 65 years. Patients with uncontrolled infections, other autoimmune diseases, pregnancy or lactation were excluded. Diagnoses were based on clinical symptoms, serum thyroxine and TRAb, thyroid ultrasound and orbital computed tomography. For the first round of RT-PCR on the TCR CDR3, the HTBI primer set was used together with the Qiagen OneStep RT-PCR kit. Most expanded thyroid clonotypes (frequency above 0.001) were also detected in blood, suggesting blood repertoires may reflect thyroid immune responses. A 13 V-J signature model separated ophthalmopathy from stable hyperthyroidism, with 87.88% sensitivity and about 81% specificity in cross-validation and 80%/75% in testing. In validation, the model predicted progression to ophthalmopathy with approximately 70% sensitivity and over 72% specificity, a median of approximately 6.7 months before onset. TCR V-J signatures able to tell the groups apart were searched for in a discovery cohort of 100 or so patients, of whom roughly 42 had Graves' ophthalmopathy and about 60 had stable Graves' hyperthyroidism. Prospective prediction of ophthalmopathy was tested in an independent validation cohort of approximately 19 hyperthyroidism patients and approximately 17 patients who later progressed to ophthalmopathy. The roughly 94 discovery patients were randomly divided into training and test sets at a 7:3 ratio. In addition, the study compared T-cell repertoires in thyroid tissue and in blood from five or six Graves' hyperthyroidism patients. After blood sampling, hyperthyroidism patients were treated with methimazole at a starting dose of 30 mg daily, and ophthalmopathy patients were treated with high-dose intravenous methylprednisolone. Libraries were constructed in a second round of multiplex PCR, after which size selection and purification were performed. Paired-end sequencing of the libraries was performed with 100 bp reads on an Illumina HiSeq2000. SOAPnuke was used to process the raw data, with reads discarded if the reads contained adapters or uncalled bases, had a mean Phred below 15, or lacked an exact constant-primer or identifier match. High-quality paired reads were merged with COPE v1.2.5, and unique nucleotide sequences were defined as clonotypes. MiTCR v1.1 was used to align clonotypes to the IMGT TRBV, TRBD and TRBJ reference segments. The analysis included only V-J combinations with a frequency above 0.0001, which together covered 99% to 99.2% of the repertoires. The TCS score was defined as the ratio of F50 (clonal expansion) to E x V (chaos), calculated using BLOSUM62-based TCRdist between CDR3 peptides within each V-J. Welch's t-statistics and random forest reduced around 510 V-J features to 13, which were used in a naive Bayes classifier (R e1071). No statistical method was used to fix the sample size in advance, and group allocation was not hidden from the investigators. The paper describes TCR Vbeta CDR3 sequencing of fewer than 150 peripheral blood samples, made up of fewer than 50 ophthalmopathy patients, approximately 73 hyperthyroidism patients and about 17 progressor patients.

The sequences come from peripheral blood mononuclear cells (PBMCs), collected at new diagnosis, from a patient treated with antithyroid drugs. This clonotype originated in a woman in her twenties or thirties with Graves disease. Donor details come from another sample of the same person, matched by shared clones. This chain is built from TRBV24-1 and TRBJ2-1, with the D gene uncertain. The nucleotide sequence reads as follows: TGTGCCACCAGTGACCCCGGACGTTCGGCTGAGCAGTTCTTC. Translated, it reads CATSDPGRSAEQFF.